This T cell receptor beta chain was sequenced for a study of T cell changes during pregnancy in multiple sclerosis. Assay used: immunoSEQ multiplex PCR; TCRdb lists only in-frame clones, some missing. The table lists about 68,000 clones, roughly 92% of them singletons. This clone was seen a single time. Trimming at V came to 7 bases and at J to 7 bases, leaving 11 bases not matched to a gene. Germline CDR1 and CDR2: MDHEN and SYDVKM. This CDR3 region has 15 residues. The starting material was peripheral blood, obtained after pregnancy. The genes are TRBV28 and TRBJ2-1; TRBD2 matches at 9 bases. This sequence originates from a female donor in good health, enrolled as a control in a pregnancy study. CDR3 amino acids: CASISGGGGTNEQFF. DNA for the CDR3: TGTGCCAGCATTTCTGGCGGGGGGGGTACGAATGAGCAGTTCTTC. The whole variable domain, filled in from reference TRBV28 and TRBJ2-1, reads DVKVTQSSRYLVKRTGEKVFLECVQDMDHENMFWYRQDPGLGLRLIYFSYDVKMKEKGDIPEGYSVSREKKERFSLILESASTNQTSMYLCASISGGGGTNEQFFGPGTRLTVL.